This T cell receptor beta chain was recorded in a study of blood T cell repertoires in COVID-19 (dated by TCRdb to about 2020). Describing the broader study: Samples from collaborators originated in the United States, Italy and Spain and spanned both the acute and convalescent phases of COVID-19. Where HLA class I and class II types were available, the types were taken from metadata supplied by the sample provider, not from assay-based typing. The material from the prospective study consisted of cDNA or gDNA derived from T cells, B-cell-depleted T cells, or PBMCs. Samples came from the ongoing ImmuneRACE study (first 160 participants) plus 1,254 subjects from 6 global collaborators. Sample metadata almost always included a de-identified subject ID, COVID-19 status, age in years and sex. Subjects who had been exposed to COVID-19, were actively infected with it, or had recovered from it provided the deeply sampled blood TCRbeta repertoires that made up the dataset. The repertoires were released in a freely available public database intended as a resource for research on the immune response to SARS-CoV-2.

About this clone itself: There is no known antigen for this receptor. Base qualities were left out, and no much larger clone turns up one base away.

TCRbeta CDR3 regions were amplified from genomic DNA by means of the immunoSEQ Assay, a bias-controlled multiplex PCR. In the authors' own workflow: Nucleated cell counts per sample were estimated from amplification of reference gene primers within the assay. Sequence reads were collapsed and filtered to measure the absolute abundance of every unique TCRbeta CDR3 rearrangement. For each sample, productive Simpson clonality was calculated as the square root of Simpson's diversity index across productive rearrangements. Sourced from immuneACCESS, this table was stored by TCRdb with only in-frame sequences that have V and J called. A share of the clones is absent; for the studies checked, an unresolved V gene accounts for under half, and the remainder has no known explanation. The D gene and trimming were derived from the DNA, and the V and J assignments and clone size from that table. This sample has around 200,000 clones in its table, and about 86% of those were observed once. The top ten constitute 4.4% of the sample.

Results the study describes overall, beyond this receptor: The quantity of clinical and demographic metadata differed by source and by participant and was supplied without curation.

The collaborating institutions used their own protocols to collect whole blood in K2EDTA tubes. For TCRbeta analysis, collaborator samples were shipped as frozen whole blood, as isolated PBMCs, or as DNA extracted from either sample type. From cysteine to phenylalanine, the CDR3 is 16 amino acids long. The kept DNA is CDR3 alone, 48 bases in frame from the first base. The germline V gene provides CDR1 SGHDN and CDR2 FVKESK. V is pruned by 2 bases and J by 7 bases, leaving 4 bases of the junction without a gene match. The sequencing sample was made of peripheral blood. This chain joins TRBV14 to TRBJ2-1, with 14 middle bases fitting TRBD2. This sequence originates from a man aged 50 or older with active or convalescent COVID-19. The CDR3 here reads CASSQLGLAGVNEQFF. The DNA sequence is as follows: TGTGCCAGCAGCCAACTGGGACTAGCGGGGGTAAATGAGCAGTTCTTC.